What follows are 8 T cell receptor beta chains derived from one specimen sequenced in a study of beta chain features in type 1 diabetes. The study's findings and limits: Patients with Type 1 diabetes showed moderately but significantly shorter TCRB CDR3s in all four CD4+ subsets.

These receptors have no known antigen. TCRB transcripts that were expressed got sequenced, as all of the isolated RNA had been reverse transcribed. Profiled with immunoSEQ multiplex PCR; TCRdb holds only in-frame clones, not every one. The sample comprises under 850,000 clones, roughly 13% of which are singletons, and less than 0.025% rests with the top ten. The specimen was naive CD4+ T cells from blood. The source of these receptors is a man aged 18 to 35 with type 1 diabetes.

The CDR3 reads CATEGDYGYTF. CDR3 DNA sequence: TGTGCCACCGAGGGGGACTATGGCTACACCTTC. The chain joins TRBV19 to TRBJ1-2, with D perhaps matching TRBD1 (6 bases). CDR1 and CDR2 from the germline V gene are LNHDA and SQIVND (reference sequence). The V and J ends lost 10 bases and 3 bases respectively, with 9 bases between them. This CDR3 comprises 11 residues.

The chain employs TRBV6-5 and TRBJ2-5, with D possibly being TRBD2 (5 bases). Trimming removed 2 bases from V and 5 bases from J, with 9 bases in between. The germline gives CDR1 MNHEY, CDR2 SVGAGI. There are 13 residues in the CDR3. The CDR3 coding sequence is TGTGCCAGCAGTTACACTACGGGGGAGACCCAGTACTTC. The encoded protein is CASSYTTGETQYF.

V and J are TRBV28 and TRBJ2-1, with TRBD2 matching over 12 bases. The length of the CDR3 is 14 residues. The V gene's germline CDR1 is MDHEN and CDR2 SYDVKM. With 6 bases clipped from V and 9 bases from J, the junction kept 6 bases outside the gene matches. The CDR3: CASSRGLAGSEQFF. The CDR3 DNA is TGTGCCAGCAGCCGCGGACTAGCGGGGAGTGAGCAGTTCTTC.

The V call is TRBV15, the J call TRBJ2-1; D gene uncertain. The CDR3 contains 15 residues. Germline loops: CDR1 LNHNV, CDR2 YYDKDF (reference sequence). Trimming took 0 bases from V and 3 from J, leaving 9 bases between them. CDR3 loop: CATSRDTVDYNEQFF. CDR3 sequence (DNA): TGTGCCACCAGCAGAGATACGGTTGACTACAATGAGCAGTTCTTC.

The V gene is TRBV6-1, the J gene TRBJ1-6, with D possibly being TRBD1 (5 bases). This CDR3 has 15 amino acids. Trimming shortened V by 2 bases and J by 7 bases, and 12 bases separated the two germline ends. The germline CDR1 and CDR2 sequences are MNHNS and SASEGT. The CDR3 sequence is CASSELGTQNSPLHF. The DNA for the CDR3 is TGTGCCAGCAGTGAACTAGGGACCCAGAATTCACCCCTCCACTTT.

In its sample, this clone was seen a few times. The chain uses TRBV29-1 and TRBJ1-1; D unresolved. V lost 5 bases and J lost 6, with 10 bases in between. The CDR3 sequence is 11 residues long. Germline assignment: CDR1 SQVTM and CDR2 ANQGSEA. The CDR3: CSVFDFPEAFF. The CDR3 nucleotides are TGCAGCGTTTTCGATTTCCCTGAAGCTTTCTTT.

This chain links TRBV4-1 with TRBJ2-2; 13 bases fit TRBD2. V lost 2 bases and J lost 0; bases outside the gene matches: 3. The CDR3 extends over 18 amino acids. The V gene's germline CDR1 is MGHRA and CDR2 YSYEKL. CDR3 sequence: CASSQRTSGGANTGELFF. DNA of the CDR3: TGCGCCAGCAGCCAAAGGACTAGCGGGGGTGCGAACACCGGGGAGCTGTTTTTT.

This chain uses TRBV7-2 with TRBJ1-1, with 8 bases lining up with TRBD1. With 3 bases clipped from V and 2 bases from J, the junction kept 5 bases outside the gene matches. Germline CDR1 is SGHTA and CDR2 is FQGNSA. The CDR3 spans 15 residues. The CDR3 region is CASSFQGASNTEAFF. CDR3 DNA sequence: TGTGCCAGCAGCTTCCAGGGGGCTTCCAACACTGAAGCTTTCTTT.